This T cell receptor (beta chain) was captured in a study of cytomegalovirus exposure and HLA in healthy donors. Study-wide results and caveats: A reported reduction in N-insertions relative to the approximately 670-donor mean was seen in an Asian-associated ancestry cluster in a later analysis. In a later analysis, a missense DCLRE1C variant was linked to TCR beta V- and J-gene trimming. Donor immune exposure was known only as CMV serostatus.

Primers included in the PCR were 60 Vbeta and 13 Jbeta primers. Data came from immunoSEQ multiplex PCR; TCRdb stores just in-frame clones and leaves some out. The sample lists 150,000 to 200,000 clones; about four fifths were seen once. In the case of this clone: Its antigen is still unknown.

The CDR3 consists of 14 residues. The ends were cut back, 2 bases at V and 3 bases at J, with 10 bases in the middle. Germline V gives CDR1 LGHNA, CDR2 YNFKEQ. The sequenced sample was PBMCs. The origin of this receptor is a woman between 18 and 29 years old in good health and CMV-seropositive. This chain joins TRBV4-2 and TRBJ2-5; no definite D call. The CDR3 DNA sequence: TGTGCCAGCAGCCAATCGTCCGAGGAAGAGACCCAGTACTTC. Amino acid sequence: CASSQSSEEETQYF.